This paragraph reports one TCR beta chain. Its antigen remains unidentified. Base quality data are lacking; no much larger clone is found one base away. The time point label corresponds to: week 3, after first cycle of checkpoint inhibitor. Blood samples were taken at two points: before treatment (T0) and at week 3 (W3), which came after the first cycle of checkpoint blockade. Except for two patients with rapid clinical progression, response was assessed 12 weeks after the first infusion by RECIST 1.1; disease control meant complete response, partial response or stable disease. Patients were not eligible if they had prior systemic cancer treatment, concomitant immunosuppressant therapy or synchronous other active malignancies. Both bulk PBMC and plasma cell-free DNA were sequenced for TCR beta so that circulating cells and T cell turnover could be tracked. Lymphoprep and SepMate tubes were used to isolate PBMC from blood, and red cell lysis was then performed. DNA from PBMC and sorted T cell subsets was extracted with QIAamp DNA Blood Mini kits.

The data were taken from a study of blood T cell dynamics during melanoma immunotherapy (dated by TCRdb to about 2020). In the study overall: Patients with metastatic melanoma were treated with first-line pembrolizumab or nivolumab plus ipilimumab as standard of care in the United Kingdom. Peripheral T cell receptor repertoires of metastatic melanoma patients were profiled before and after one cycle of checkpoint inhibitor therapy to find early correlates of response. Consecutive patients formed a training cohort, and a further independent group of patients from the same centre was pooled into an external validation set. The study at large found these results: Whether the T cell clones behind the repertoire changes were melanoma-specific or instead reflected general immune activation was something the study could not determine. The relatively small sample size was recognized as a factor that could limit how well the results generalize. Patients who later achieved disease control showed a bifurcated PBMC repertoire reorganization at W3, with increased clonality or increased diversity, unlike progressors.

For every bulk PBMC sample, a fixed 350 ng of DNA was loaded. Following the manufacturer instructions, the immunoSEQ TCRb Assay kit was used to amplify TCR beta CDR3 sequences from genomic DNA. The KAPA Library Quantification Kit for Illumina platforms was used to quantify the pooled libraries by qPCR. Pooled libraries were sequenced on an Illumina NextSeq 500, clustered at roughly 0.55-1.1 pM. Regarding the original processing steps: TCR data were analyzed using immunoSEQ ANALYZER and the R LymphoSeq package. A rearrangement efficiency score was calculated as productive divided by the sum of productive and non-productive CDR3 sequences. Within each patient, timepoints were compared pairwise for clonality, measured with the Gini coefficient, and for diversity, measured with the Renyi index at alpha=1. Clonal relatedness used an edit distance of 3, and repertoire similarity used the Bhattacharyya coefficient, both computed in LymphoSeq. Linear discriminant analysis on week-3 changes in clonality and diversity was built with the R MASS and caret packages to classify response. Not all clones reach the TCRdb copy of this immuneACCESS table, which keeps in-frame sequences only. Checked studies attribute under half of the gap to unresolved V genes and leave the rest unexplained. V and J calls and clone size are those listed in that table; D and trimming were worked out from the DNA. The sample contains under 8,500 clones, roughly 85% of them found a single time. Roughly 3.5% of the sample comes from the top ten.

V is cut by 1 base and J by 8 bases, and the space between the germline ends is 8 bases. The germline V gene encodes CDR1 SGHTA and CDR2 FQGNSA. Reading from cysteine to phenylalanine, the CDR3 counts 12 amino acids. Only the CDR3 DNA stays, 36 bases, in frame from base 1. Sequenced here: blood, sampled from a patient treated with checkpoint blockade. This sequence originates from a human donor with melanoma. The chain links TRBV7-2 with TRBJ1-2, with the identity of the D gene unclear. This receptor has the CDR3 CASSLDYGGYTF. The sequenced DNA is TGTGCCAGCAGCTTAGATTATGGGGGCTACACCTTC.